The rows below give T cell receptor beta chains drawn from one sample of a study of shared clonotypes between healthy human individuals. The protocol was immunoSEQ multiplex PCR, while the TCRdb copy is restricted to in-frame clones and leaves out a portion. The sample has under 600,000 clones; around 77% are singletons. Sequencing input: PBMCs. The receptor set was obtained from a woman between 35 and 50 years old in good health. Some clones in this sample may be carry-over from other donors' samples. Both conserved end residues are part of each CDR3. Fields, in order: J gene, V gene, D gene, clone size, CDR3 DNA, CDR3 protein. A D gene is named only where the DNA matches it firmly. Only part of the rows carry a size: once, few, many, or a class if the clone is expanded.

TRBJ1-1	TRBV9	NA	NA	TGTGCCAGCAGCCTACGTACTTCGAACACTGAAGCTTTCTTT	CASSLRTSNTEAFF
TRBJ2-6	TRBV4-3	TRBD1	once	TGCGCCAGCAGCCTCGGGACAGGGGGCGCGGGTGGGGCCAACGTCCTGACTTTC	CASSLGTGGAGGANVLTF
TRBJ2-3	TRBV7-8	NA	NA	TGTGCCAGCAGCTTACCCCCCACAGATACGCAGTATTTT	CASSLPPTDTQYF
TRBJ2-7	TRBV7-6	NA	few	TGTGCCAGCAGCACCTCTGAGGTTTCCTACGAGCAGTACTTC	CASSTSEVSYEQYF
TRBJ2-1	TRBV7-2	NA	NA	TGTGCCAGCAGCTTAGGGGCCGGCAGGGAGGATGAGCAGTTCTTC	CASSLGAGREDEQFF
TRBJ2-7	TRBV5-6	TRBD1	NA	TGTGCCAGCAGCCCGACAGGGTTAGGCGAGCAGTACTTC	CASSPTGLGEQYF
TRBJ2-1	TRBV2	TRBD1	NA	TGTGCCAGCAGTTCCGGGACAGGGGCCGACAATGAGCAGTTCTTC	CASSSGTGADNEQFF
TRBJ2-6	TRBV7-2	NA	NA	TGTGCCAGCAGCTTAGCGCCCAGCGGGACAGGTGGGGCCAACGTCCTGACTTTC	CASSLAPSGTGGANVLTF
TRBJ2-1	TRBV20-1	NA	NA	TGCAGTGCAGCTAGGGACGAGCAGTTCTTC	CSAARDEQFF
TRBJ2-7	TRBV7-2	NA	NA	TGTGCCAGCAGCTTGACGCCGGGGATTGGCTACGAGCAGTACTTC	CASSLTPGIGYEQYF
TRBJ2-1	TRBV29-1	TRBD2	once	TGCAGCGTTTATCTAGCGGATTACAATGAGCAGTTCTTC	CSVYLADYNEQFF
TRBJ2-1	TRBV5-1	TRBD2	NA	TGCGCCAGCAGCTTGGGTTCCGGGACTAGCGGGAGTGATGAGCAGTTCTTC	CASSLGSGTSGSDEQFF
TRBJ2-7	TRBV20-1	NA	NA	TGCAGTGCTGGAAGTAACGAGCAGTACTTC	CSAGSNEQYF
TRBJ2-2	TRBV5-4	NA	NA	TGTGCCAGCAGCCCCAGGGCCGGTAATACAAACACCGGGGAGCTGTTTTTT	CASSPRAGNTNTGELFF